This T cell receptor beta chain comes out of a study of blood T cell repertoires in COVID-19. Study details: The cDNA or gDNA used as material had been derived from T cells, B-cell-depleted T cells, or PBMCs.

The V end lost 6 bases, the J end lost 6 bases, and 14 bases lay between the germline ends. Germline V gene sequence: CDR1 LNHDA, CDR2 SQIVND (reference sequence). CDR3 length: 14 amino acids. The data were produced by immunoSEQ multiplex PCR, yet TCRdb's version contains in-frame clones alone and is incomplete. Of about 200,000 clones listed, under 90% are singletons. The specimen was peripheral blood. The receptor's source is a man between 50 and 59 years old with acute or convalescent COVID-19. This chain links TRBV19 with TRBJ1-4, with unresolved D. In DNA form, the CDR3 reads TGTGCCAGTAGCCCCGAGAGGGAGTATGAAAAACTGTTTTTT. This translates into CASSPEREYEKLFF.